The 32 T cell receptor beta chains listed next were all sequenced from one sample in a study of post-analysis software for immune sequencing data. Broader study findings: The study found TRBV5-6, TRBV5-1 and TRBV20-1 among about 5 TRBV segments more frequent in patients than controls.

Antigens for these TCRs are unknown. The TCR beta cDNA libraries carried unique molecular identifiers. MiXCR was run by TCRdb on the PCR reads, yielding one entry per CDR3 protein. Counted here are 600,000 to 700,000 distinct CDR3 sequences, approximately 59% occurring once; the ten biggest clones make up about 10%. The material sequenced was blood. The receptors derive from a girl between 2 and 10 years old with multiple sclerosis.

The rearrangement links TRBV27 to TRBJ2-1; TRBD2 agrees at 10 bases. The germline CDR1 and CDR2 sequences are MNHEY and SMNVEV (reference sequence). The CDR3 runs to 14 residues. V lost 5 bases and J lost 6; bases outside the gene matches: 4. CDR3 in DNA: TGTGCCAGCAGTGCACTAGCGGGGACCAATGAGCAGTTCTTC. It yields the protein CASSALAGTNEQFF.

Only a few counts were recorded for this clonotype. The gene calls are TRBV6-5 and TRBJ2-3; a weak D match, TRBD2 (6 bases). Germline V gene data show CDR1 as MNHEY and CDR2 as SVGAGI. The V end lost 4 bases, the J end lost 0 bases, and 11 bases lay between the germline ends. This CDR3 comprises 15 residues. CDR3 loop: CASSSRDSSTDTQYF. The CDR3 DNA reads TGTGCCAGCAGTTCCCGGGACTCTAGCACAGATACGCAGTATTTT.

This clonotype was counted between two and nine times. V usage is TRBV29-1 and J usage is TRBJ2-5; D uncertain. Trimming left V 4 bases short and J 5 bases short, with 8 bases between. The CDR3 is 11 residues long. The germline CDR1 and CDR2 sequences are SQVTM and ANQGSEA. The CDR3 DNA is TGCAGCGTTGCGGGTTTTGAGACCCAGTACTTC. Its protein is CSVAGFETQYF.

The V and J genes are TRBV6-1 and TRBJ2-4, with a tentative D call TRBD1 (6 bases). Judging by the DNA end, TRBJ2-5 fits better; the J call may be wrong. The V gene's germline CDR1 is MNHNS and CDR2 SASEGT. CDR3 length: 14 amino acids. The CDR3 DNA follows: TGTGCCAGCAGTGAAGCGGGGGCGGAGGAGACCCAGTACTTC. This sequence encodes CASSEAGAEETQYF.

This clonotype was seen only once. The chain has TRBV4-2 and TRBJ1-1; D not certain. From germline, CDR1 is LGHNA and CDR2 YNFKEQ. The CDR3 length is 14 residues. V was pared by 0 bases and J by 2 bases, with 7 bases between. The CDR3 loop is CASSQDPDNTEAFF. The DNA for the CDR3 is TGTGCCAGCAGCCAAGATCCGGATAACACTGAAGCTTTCTTT.

The count of this clonotype is one. The genes are TRBV7-2 and TRBJ2-3; no clear D. The CDR3 totals 15 residues. CDR1 SGHTA and CDR2 FQGNSA come from the germline V gene. The V end was cut by 3 bases, the J end by 2 bases, with 12 bases between. The CDR3 loop is CASSFDPSSTDTQYF. The CDR3 nucleotides are TGTGCCAGCAGCTTTGACCCTTCTTCCACAGATACGCAGTATTTT.

This clonotype was observed a single time. The chain combines TRBV4-2 with TRBJ2-7; D possibly corresponds to TRBD2 (6 bases). Germline CDR1 reads LGHNA; CDR2 reads YNFKEQ. Trimming stripped 4 bases from V and 2 bases from J, with 21 bases between. This CDR3 is built from 17 residues. The CDR3 here is CASSPLDMLRETYEQYF. The DNA for the CDR3 is TGTGCCAGCAGCCCCCTGGATATGTTGCGGGAAACCTACGAGCAGTACTTC.

The genes are TRBV20-1 and TRBJ2-5; D unresolved. TRBJ2-7 matches the DNA end more closely, so the J call is doubtful. The V gene's germline CDR1 is DFQATT and CDR2 SNEGSKA (reference sequence). The CDR3 sequence is 13 residues long. CDR3 nucleotide sequence: TGCAGTGCTGGTCCGGGTCCGACCTACGAGCAGTACTTC. It codes for CSAGPGPTYEQYF.

The genes are TRBV4-1 and TRBJ2-1; D unclear. Germline V gene data show CDR1 as MGHRA and CDR2 as YSYEKL. This CDR3 region has 14 residues. V was cut by 1 base and J by 9 bases, with 13 bases left in between. CDR3 DNA sequence: TGCGCCAGCAGCCAAGCGGTAGATCCCCGTGAGCAGTTCTTC. Translation gives CASSQAVDPREQFF.

This clonotype was detected only a few times. The V call is TRBV9, the J call TRBJ2-1, with 10 bases that match TRBD2. V lost 4 bases, J lost 2 bases, and 6 bases stayed unmatched. Germline assignment: CDR1 SGDLS and CDR2 YYNGEE. The CDR3 runs to 16 residues. The CDR3 sequence is CASSSQREGPYNEQFF. CDR3 in DNA: TGTGCCAGCAGCTCCCAGCGGGAGGGGCCCTACAATGAGCAGTTCTTC.

The chain recombines TRBV7-3 with TRBJ2-1; a weak D match, TRBD2 (6 bases). V lost 5 bases, J lost 10 bases, and 12 bases lay in between. This CDR3 is built from 12 residues. The germline V gene encodes CDR1 SGHTA and CDR2 FQGTGA. The DNA of the CDR3 is TGTGCCAGCAGCCAGGTGGGGAGGGAGCAGTTCTTC. Encoded protein: CASSQVGREQFF.

The V and J genes are TRBV7-9 and TRBJ2-7, with D perhaps matching TRBD1 (5 bases). The V and J ends lost 7 bases and 3 bases respectively, with 10 bases between them. From germline, CDR1 is SEHNR and CDR2 FQNEAQ (reference sequence). This CDR3 spans 12 amino acids. The DNA for the CDR3 is TGTGCCAGCATCAGGGTTTACTACGAGCAGTACTTC. Protein product: CASIRVYYEQYF.

This clonotype was picked up a small number of times. The CDR3 protein is CASSSAGGLEEQYF. DNA for the CDR3: TGTGCCAGCAGCTCAGCGGGGGGGCTGGAGGAGCAGTACTTC. J is TRBJ2-4 and V is TRBV7-8, with TRBD2 identical over 10 bases. Germline-derived CDR1 and CDR2 are SGHVS and FQNEAQ. With 4 bases clipped from V and 13 bases from J, the junction kept 10 bases outside the gene matches. CDR3 length: 14 amino acids.

This clonotype was picked up a small number of times. The chain couples TRBV18 to TRBJ2-7, with 7 nucleotides matching TRBD2. V was clipped by 3 bases and J by 5 bases; unmatched bases: 1. The CDR3 is made up of 12 amino acids. In germline, CDR1 is KGHSH, CDR2 LQKENI. CDR3 residues: CASSPGGDEQYF. The CDR3 coding sequence is TGTGCCAGCTCACCGGGAGGGGACGAGCAGTACTTC. The full variable domain, in which reference TRBV18 and TRBJ2-7 provide the parts outside the CDR3, is NAGVMQNPRHLVRRRGQEARLRCSPMKGHSHVYWYRQLPEEGLKFMVYLQKENIIDESGMPKERFSAEFPKEGPSILRIQQVVRGDSAAYFCASSPGGDEQYFGPGTRLTVT.

This clonotype was recorded only once. This chain joins TRBV6-5 and TRBJ1-2, with a possible D match to TRBD1 (5 bases). Germline V gene sequence: CDR1 MNHEY, CDR2 SVGAGI. The CDR3 has 16 residues. V was shortened by 2 bases and J by 2 bases, with 15 bases between the two germline ends. The CDR3 sequence is CASSYGWGGSNYGYTF. The DNA of the CDR3 is TGTGCCAGCAGTTACGGGTGGGGGGGATCCAACTATGGCTACACCTTC.

The gene calls are TRBV5-1 and TRBJ2-5; TRBD1 aligns across 9 bases. The CDR3 is 12 residues long. Germline V lookup: CDR1 SGHRS, CDR2 YFSETQ. J was trimmed by 5 bases and V by 7 bases; bases with no gene match: 3. The CDR3 DNA sequence: TGCGCCAGCGGACAGGGGAGCGAGACCCAGTACTTC. As protein: CASGQGSETQYF.

The chain recombines TRBV20-1 with TRBJ2-5; weak D call: TRBD2 (6 bases). Trimming took off 6 bases at V and 3 bases at J, with 20 bases between the two ends. The germline CDR1 and CDR2 sequences are DFQATT and SNEGSKA (reference sequence). The CDR3 totals 15 residues. The CDR3 loop reads CSALPASAGKETQYF. The CDR3 nucleotides are TGCAGTGCCCTCCCAGCTAGCGCGGGAAAAGAGACCCAGTACTTC.

This clonotype was found once. The chain employs TRBV7-2 and TRBJ2-1; weak D call: TRBD2 (6 bases). The CDR3 covers 12 residues. Germline V gene data show CDR1 as SGHTA and CDR2 as FQGNSA. With 5 bases removed from V and 15 bases from J, the gap between germline ends came to 17 bases. CDR3 residues: CASSPGTGFGFF. The CDR3 region has the DNA TGTGCCAGCAGCCCGGGGACTGGCTTTGGGTTCTTC.

V is TRBV5-1 and J is TRBJ2-7, with D uncertain. The length of the CDR3 is 14 residues. V shed 0 bases and J shed 2 bases, with 9 bases lying between them. Germline CDR1 is SGHRS and CDR2 is YFSETQ. DNA of the CDR3: TGCGCCAGCAGCTTGGGGGTACACCCCTACGAGCAGTACTTC. Amino acid sequence: CASSLGVHPYEQYF. Based on the CDR3 plus reference TRBV5-1 and TRBJ2-7, the full variable domain is KAGVTQTPRYLIKTRGQQVTLSCSPISGHRSVSWYQQTPGQGLQFLFEYFSETQRNKGNFPGRFSGRQFSNSRSEMNVSTLELGDSALYLCASSLGVHPYEQYFGPGTRLTVT.

V is TRBV5-1 and J is TRBJ2-7; perhaps D is TRBD1 or TRBD2 (5 bases each). Germline V gene data show CDR1 as SGHRS and CDR2 as YFSETQ. The ends were cut back, 4 bases at V and 9 bases at J, with 17 bases in the middle. This CDR3 spans 13 amino acids. The CDR3 here is CASSLHPRDGQYF. In DNA, the CDR3 is TGCGCCAGCAGCCTACACCCTCGGGACGGGCAGTACTTC.

The J gene is TRBJ2-1, the V gene TRBV9; 10 nucleotides line up with TRBD2. V dropped 5 bases and J dropped 7; count of bases not matched to a gene: 9. Per germline, CDR1 SGDLS and CDR2 YYNGEE. This CDR3 has 15 residues. CDR3 nucleotide sequence: TGTGCCAGCAGTCCCTATAGCGGGGGGACGAATGAGCAGTTCTTC. As protein: CASSPYSGGTNEQFF.

The chain combines TRBV15 with TRBJ2-1; 7 nucleotides agree with TRBD1. In germline, CDR1 is LNHNV, CDR2 YYDKDF (reference sequence). The CDR3 is 16 amino acids. J lost 0 bases, V lost 1 base, and 3 bases had no gene match. The CDR3 nucleotides are TGTGCCACCAGCAGAGTGAGGGGGCCCTCCTACAATGAGCAGTTCTTC. It encodes CATSRVRGPSYNEQFF.

There are a few counts of this clonotype. The chain employs TRBV5-1 and TRBJ2-3; TRBD2 matches at 8 bases. There are 18 residues in the CDR3. J was trimmed by 4 bases and V by 1 base; bases with no gene match: 14. From germline, CDR1 is SGHRS and CDR2 YFSETQ. The CDR3 bases are TGCGCCAGCAGCTTGCGGGCTGTTAGCGGGGCTTTCGCAGATACGCAGTATTTT. Its translation is CASSLRAVSGAFADTQYF. The variable domain in full, completed from reference TRBV5-1 and TRBJ2-3, reads KAGVTQTPRYLIKTRGQQVTLSCSPISGHRSVSWYQQTPGQGLQFLFEYFSETQRNKGNFPGRFSGRQFSNSRSEMNVSTLELGDSALYLCASSLRAVSGAFADTQYFGPGTRLTVL.

The chain combines TRBV6-5 with TRBJ2-1, with D tentatively TRBD2 (5 bases). The CDR3 loop spans 13 amino acids. Germline CDR1 reads MNHEY; CDR2 reads SVGAGI. The V gene lost 6 bases and the J gene lost 9 bases, with 15 bases spanning the gap. The CDR3 region is CASRTPGRGEQFF. CDR3 nucleotides: TGTGCCAGCAGGACTCCGGGGAGAGGTGAGCAGTTCTTC.

This chain connects TRBV29-1 to TRBJ2-5, with TRBD2 identical over 8 bases. V was pared by 0 bases and J by 1 base, with 10 bases of the junction left unmatched. This CDR3 has 17 amino acids. Germline CDR1 and CDR2: SQVTM and ANQGSEA. DNA for the CDR3: TGCAGCGTTGAAGATGGAAATAGCGGGAAAACCCAAGAGACCCAGTACTTC. Residues: CSVEDGNSGKTQETQYF.

This clonotype was detected a few times. This chain connects TRBV20-1 to TRBJ2-1; 9 nucleotides line up with TRBD2. CDR1 is DFQATT, CDR2 SNEGSKA, per germline (reference sequence). This CDR3 has 16 residues. V shed 5 bases and J 10 bases; nucleotides not matched to a gene: 18. CDR3 nucleotide sequence: TGCAGTGCTGATGGGGCCTCCGGGACTAGCCCTGAGGAGCAGTTCTTC. This gives the protein CSADGASGTSPEEQFF.

V usage is TRBV7-2 and J usage is TRBJ2-3, with D unclear. Per germline, CDR1 SGHTA and CDR2 FQGNSA. V dropped 1 base and J dropped 3 bases, with 5 bases sitting between them. CDR3 length: 13 residues. The DNA for the CDR3 is TGTGCCAGCAGCTTAGTCGAAACAGATACGCAGTATTTT. This gives the protein CASSLVETDTQYF. The whole variable domain, filled in from reference TRBV7-2 and TRBJ2-3, reads GAGVSQSPSNKVTEKGKDVELRCDPISGHTALYWYRQSLGQGLEFLIYFQGNSAPDKSGLPSDRFSAERTGGSVSTLTIQRTQQEDSAVYLCASSLVETDTQYFGPGTRLTVL.

The chain uses TRBV6-5 and TRBJ1-5, with D maybe TRBD1 (6 bases). Trimming pared 5 bases from V and 3 bases from J, leaving 14 bases between. The V gene's germline CDR1 is MNHEY and CDR2 SVGAGI. The length of the CDR3 is 15 residues. CDR3 in amino acids: CASSIGGFDNQPQHF. As DNA, the CDR3 is TGTGCCAGCAGTATTGGGGGCTTTGACAATCAGCCCCAGCATTTT.

This clonotype was seen more than once but under ten times. This sequence joins TRBV9 and TRBJ2-7; perhaps TRBD1 as D (5 bases). Germline lookup yields CDR1 SGDLS and CDR2 YYNGEE. V lost 2 bases and J lost 1, with 13 bases in between. The CDR3 has 15 residues. The CDR3, as DNA: TGTGCCAGCAGCGTGGCAGCACAGGAGTCCTACGAGCAGTACTTC. Its protein product is CASSVAAQESYEQYF.

This rearrangement joins TRBV11-3 to TRBJ2-1, with TRBD2 matching over 11 bases. The CDR3 consists of 16 residues. J lost 9 bases, V lost 5 bases, and 12 bases had no gene match. CDR1 and CDR2 (germline): SGHNT, YENEEA. The CDR3 loop reads CASSPSGGTSLGEQFF. The CDR3, as DNA: TGTGCCAGCAGCCCTAGCGGGGGGACCTCCCTCGGTGAGCAGTTCTTC. The complete variable domain, with remaining parts taken from reference TRBV11-3 and TRBJ2-1, reads EAGVVQSPRYKIIEKKQPVAFWCNPISGHNTLYWYLQNLGQGPELLIRYENEEAVDDSQLPKDRFSAERLKGVDSTLKIQPAELGDSAVYLCASSPSGGTSLGEQFFGPGTRLTVL.

This chain joins TRBV25-1 and TRBJ2-7; a possible D gene is TRBD1 (6 bases). The V gene lost 1 base and the J gene lost 3 bases, with 19 bases spanning the gap. Germline loops: CDR1 MGHDK, CDR2 SYGVNS. This CDR3 is built from 17 residues. CDR3 nucleotide sequence: TGTGCCAGCAGTGAATCCAAAGGGGGTTGGAGATACTACGAGCAGTACTTC. It yields the protein CASSESKGGWRYYEQYF.

J is TRBJ2-5 and V is TRBV3-1; 9 positions match TRBD2. Germline V gene sequence: CDR1 LGHDT, CDR2 YNNKEL (reference sequence). V trimming: 6 bases; J trimming: 5 bases; junction bases outside the gene matches: 10. The length of the CDR3 is 15 residues. This CDR3 reads CASRQTAGGRETQYF. CDR3 DNA: TGTGCCAGCAGACAAACAGCGGGGGGTAGGGAGACCCAGTACTTC.